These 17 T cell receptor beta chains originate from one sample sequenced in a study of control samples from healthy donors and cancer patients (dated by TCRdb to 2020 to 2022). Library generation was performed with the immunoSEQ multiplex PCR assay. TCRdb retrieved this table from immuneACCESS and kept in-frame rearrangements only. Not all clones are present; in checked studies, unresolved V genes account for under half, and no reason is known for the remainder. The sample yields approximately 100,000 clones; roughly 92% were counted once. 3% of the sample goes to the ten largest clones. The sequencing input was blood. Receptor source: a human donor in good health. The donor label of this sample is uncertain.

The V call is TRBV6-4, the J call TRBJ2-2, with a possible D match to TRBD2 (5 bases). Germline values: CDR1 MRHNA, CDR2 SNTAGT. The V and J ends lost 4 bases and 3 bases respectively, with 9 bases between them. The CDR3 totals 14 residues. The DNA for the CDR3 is TGTGCCAGCAGTGCAATGGAGGACACCGGGGAGCTGTTTTTT. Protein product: CASSAMEDTGELFF.

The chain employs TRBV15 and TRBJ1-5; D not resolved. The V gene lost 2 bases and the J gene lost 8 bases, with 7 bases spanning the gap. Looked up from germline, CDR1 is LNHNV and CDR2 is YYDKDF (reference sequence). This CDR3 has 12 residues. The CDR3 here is CATSRLGEPQHF. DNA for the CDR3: TGTGCCACCAGCAGACTAGGTGAGCCCCAGCATTTT.

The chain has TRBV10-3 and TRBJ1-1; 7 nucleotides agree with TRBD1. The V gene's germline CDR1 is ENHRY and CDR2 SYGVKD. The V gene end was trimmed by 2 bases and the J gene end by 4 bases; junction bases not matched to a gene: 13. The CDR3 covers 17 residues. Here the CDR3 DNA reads TGTGCCATCAGTGAGACCCTCGGGACAGCCCAGGGCACTGAAGCTTTCTTT. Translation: CAISETLGTAQGTEAFF.

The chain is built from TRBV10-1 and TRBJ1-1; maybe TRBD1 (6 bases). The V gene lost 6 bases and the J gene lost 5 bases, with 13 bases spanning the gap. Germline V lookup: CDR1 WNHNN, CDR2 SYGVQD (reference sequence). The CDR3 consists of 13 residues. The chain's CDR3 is CASSRDTKTEAFF. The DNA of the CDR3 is TGCGCCAGCAGCCGGGACACGAAAACTGAAGCTTTCTTT.

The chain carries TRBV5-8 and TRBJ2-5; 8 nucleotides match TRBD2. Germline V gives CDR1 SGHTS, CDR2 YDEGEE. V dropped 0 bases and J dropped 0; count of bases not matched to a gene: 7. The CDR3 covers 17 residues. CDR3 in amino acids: CASSLAPGTRYQETQYF. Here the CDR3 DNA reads TGTGCCAGCAGCTTGGCCCCCGGGACTAGGTACCAAGAGACCCAGTACTTC.

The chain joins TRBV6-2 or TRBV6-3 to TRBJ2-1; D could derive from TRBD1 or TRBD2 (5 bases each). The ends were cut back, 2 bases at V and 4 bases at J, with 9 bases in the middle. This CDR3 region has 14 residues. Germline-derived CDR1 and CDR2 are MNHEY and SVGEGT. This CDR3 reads CASSYRGGYNEQFF. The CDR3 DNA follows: TGTGCCAGCAGTTACAGGGGCGGGTACAATGAGCAGTTCTTC.

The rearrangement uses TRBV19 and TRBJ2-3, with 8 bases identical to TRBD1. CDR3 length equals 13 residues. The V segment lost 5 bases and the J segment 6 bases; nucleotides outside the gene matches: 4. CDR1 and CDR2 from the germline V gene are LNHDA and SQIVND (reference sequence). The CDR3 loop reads CASSPDRADTQYF. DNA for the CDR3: TGTGCCAGTAGTCCGGACAGGGCGGATACGCAGTATTTT.

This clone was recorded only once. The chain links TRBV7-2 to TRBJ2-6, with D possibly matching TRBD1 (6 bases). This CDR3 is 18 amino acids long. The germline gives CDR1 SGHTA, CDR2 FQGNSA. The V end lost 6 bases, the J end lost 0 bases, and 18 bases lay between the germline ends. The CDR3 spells CASSYRVGHLSGANVLTF. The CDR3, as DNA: TGTGCCAGCAGTTACAGGGTAGGGCACCTCTCTGGGGCCAACGTCCTGACTTTC.

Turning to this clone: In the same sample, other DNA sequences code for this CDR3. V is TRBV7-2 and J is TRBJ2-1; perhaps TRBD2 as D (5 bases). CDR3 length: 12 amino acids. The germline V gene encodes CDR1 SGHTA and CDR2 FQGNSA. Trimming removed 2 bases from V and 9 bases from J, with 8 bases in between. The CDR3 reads CASSLRAGEQFF. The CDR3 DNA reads TGTGCCAGCAGCTTAAGGGCGGGTGAGCAGTTCTTC.

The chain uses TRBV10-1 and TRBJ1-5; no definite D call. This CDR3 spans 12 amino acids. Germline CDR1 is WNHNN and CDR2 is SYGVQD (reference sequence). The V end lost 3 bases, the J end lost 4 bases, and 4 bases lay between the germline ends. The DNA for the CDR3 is TGCGCCAGCAGTGATACGAATCAGCCCCAGCATTTT. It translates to CASSDTNQPQHF.

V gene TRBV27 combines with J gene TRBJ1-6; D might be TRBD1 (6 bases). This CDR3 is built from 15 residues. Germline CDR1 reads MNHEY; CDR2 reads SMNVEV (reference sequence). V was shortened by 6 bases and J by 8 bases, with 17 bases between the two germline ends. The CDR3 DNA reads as TGTGCCAGCAGCCAACAGGGTAGGCTATATTCACCCCTCCACTTT. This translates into CASSQQGRLYSPLHF.

DNA for the CDR3: TGTGCCAGCAGCTTGTTTAGTGACAGGGTCAATCAGCCCCAGCATTTT. Translation: CASSLFSDRVNQPQHF. The rearrangement joins TRBV5-6 to TRBJ1-5, with TRBD1 identical over 7 bases. The germline CDR1 and CDR2 sequences are SGHDT and YYEEEE. V lost 1 base and J lost 3; bases outside the gene matches: 7. The CDR3 runs 16 residues.

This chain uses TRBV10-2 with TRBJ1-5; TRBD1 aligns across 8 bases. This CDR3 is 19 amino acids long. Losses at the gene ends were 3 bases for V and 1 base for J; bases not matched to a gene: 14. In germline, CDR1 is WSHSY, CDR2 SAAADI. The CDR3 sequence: CASSDLRGDRGRSNQPQHF. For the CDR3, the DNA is TGCGCCAGCAGTGACCTTCGGGGAGACAGGGGAAGGAGCAATCAGCCCCAGCATTTT.

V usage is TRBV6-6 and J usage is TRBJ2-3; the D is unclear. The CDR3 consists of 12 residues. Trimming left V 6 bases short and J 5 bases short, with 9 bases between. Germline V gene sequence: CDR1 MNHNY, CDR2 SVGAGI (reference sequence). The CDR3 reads CASSPLRDTQYF. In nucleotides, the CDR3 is TGTGCCAGCAGCCCCCTCAGAGATACGCAGTATTTT.

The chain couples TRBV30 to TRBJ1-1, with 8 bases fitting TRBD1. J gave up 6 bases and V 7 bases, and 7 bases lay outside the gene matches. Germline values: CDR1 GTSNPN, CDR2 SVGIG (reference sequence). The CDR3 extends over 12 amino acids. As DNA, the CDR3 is TGTGCCTTCAGGGGGCCGGTCCCTGAAGCTTTCTTT. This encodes CAFRGPVPEAFF.

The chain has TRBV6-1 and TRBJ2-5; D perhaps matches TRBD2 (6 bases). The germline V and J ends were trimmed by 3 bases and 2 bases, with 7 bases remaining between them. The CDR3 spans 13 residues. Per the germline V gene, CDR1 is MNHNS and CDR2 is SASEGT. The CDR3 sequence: CASSDGTQETQYF. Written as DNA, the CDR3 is TGTGCCAGCAGTGATGGGACTCAAGAGACCCAGTACTTC.

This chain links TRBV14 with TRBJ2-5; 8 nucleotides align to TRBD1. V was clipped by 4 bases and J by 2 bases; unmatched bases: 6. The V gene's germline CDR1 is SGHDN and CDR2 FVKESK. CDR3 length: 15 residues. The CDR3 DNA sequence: TGTGCCAGCAGCCCAGGGGGCTTCATTCAAGAGACCCAGTACTTC. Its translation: CASSPGGFIQETQYF. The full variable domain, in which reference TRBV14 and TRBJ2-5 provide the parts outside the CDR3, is EAGVTQFPSHSVIEKGQTVTLRCDPISGHDNLYWYRRVMGKEIKFLLHFVKESKQDESGMPNNRFLAERTGGTYSTLKVQPAELEDSGVYFCASSPGGFIQETQYFGPGTRLLVL.